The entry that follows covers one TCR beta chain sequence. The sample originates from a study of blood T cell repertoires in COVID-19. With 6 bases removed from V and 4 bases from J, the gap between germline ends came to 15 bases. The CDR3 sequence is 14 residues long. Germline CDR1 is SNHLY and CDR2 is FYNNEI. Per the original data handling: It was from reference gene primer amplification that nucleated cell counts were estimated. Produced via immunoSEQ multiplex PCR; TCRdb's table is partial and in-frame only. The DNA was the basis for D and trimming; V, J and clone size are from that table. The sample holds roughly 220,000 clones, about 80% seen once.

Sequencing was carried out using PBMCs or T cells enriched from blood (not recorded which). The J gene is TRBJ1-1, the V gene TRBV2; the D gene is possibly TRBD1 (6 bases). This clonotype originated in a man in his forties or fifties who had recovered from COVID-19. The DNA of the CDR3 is TGTGCCAGCAGATGGACACACAGGGCCACTGAAGCTTTCTTT. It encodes CASRWTHRATEAFF.